The following is a T cell receptor (beta chain) sequence with its context. Its specificity is unknown. The data are from a study of shared clonotypes between healthy human individuals. General study points: The low donor count limited represented genetic and exposure-history diversity. Across subsets, estimated richness was generally greater for naive than for memory populations.

Running of the assay took place at deep level. Profiling relied on immunoSEQ multiplex PCR, and the TCRdb table lists in-frame clones only, not all of them. The repertoire holds around 940,000 clones, roughly 72% seen once, with approximately 1.5% in the top ten. The CDR3 has 15 amino acids. Trimming removed 5 bases at V and 3 bases at J, with 17 bases between. The V gene's germline CDR1 is SEHNR and CDR2 FQNEAQ (reference sequence). What was sequenced was memory CD4+ T cells sorted from blood. The subset here: CD45RA-negative fraction. The sequence was obtained from a man younger than 35 in good health. The rearrangement links TRBV7-9 to TRBJ2-7; a weak D match, TRBD1 (6 bases). DNA of the CDR3: TGTGCCAGCAGCCCATGGACAGTGCCGCACTACGAGCAGTACTTC. This codes for CASSPWTVPHYEQYF. Based on the CDR3 plus reference TRBV7-9 and TRBJ2-7, the full variable domain is DTGVSQNPRHKITKRGQNVTFRCDPISEHNRLYWYRQTLGQGPEFLTYFQNEAQLEKSRLLSDRFSAERPKGSFSTLEIQRTEQGDSAMYLCASSPWTVPHYEQYFGPGTRLTVT.